The 17 T cell receptor beta chains below were found in one sample sequenced in a study of post-analysis software for immune sequencing data. General observations from the study: In patients, TRBV5-6, TRBV5-1 and TRBV20-1 belonged to roughly five TRBV segments found more frequently than in controls.

These receptors have no known antigen. TCR beta libraries were prepared from cDNA with unique molecular identifiers. Via MiXCR, TCRdb re-called the PCR reads, giving one row per CDR3 protein. The data show roughly 700,000 distinct CDR3 sequences, roughly 29% seen once. The sample consisted of blood. Receptor source: a girl between 10 and 17 years old with multiple sclerosis.

This clonotype was observed a few times. The chain has TRBV20-1 and TRBJ1-2; unclear D gene. The length of the CDR3 is 13 residues. Germline V gives CDR1 DFQATT, CDR2 SNEGSKA (reference sequence). The V end was cut by 6 bases, the J end by 2 bases, with 13 bases between. CDR3 in DNA: TGCAGTGCAACCCCCAACGAGAACTATGGCTACACCTTC. Amino acid sequence: CSATPNENYGYTF.

The chain has TRBV4-1 and TRBJ1-1; 9 bases are a match to TRBD1. The CDR3 consists of 13 residues. V dropped 3 bases and J dropped 7; count of bases not matched to a gene: 3. In germline, CDR1 is MGHRA, CDR2 YSYEKL. The CDR3 spells CASSQWTGDEAFF. Here the CDR3 DNA reads TGCGCCAGCAGCCAGTGGACAGGGGATGAAGCTTTCTTT.

This chain links TRBV3-1 with TRBJ2-5; possible D gene TRBD2, 6 bases. The V end lost 4 bases, the J end lost 2 bases, and 14 bases lay between the germline ends. Germline CDR1 reads LGHDT; CDR2 reads YNNKEL (reference sequence). The length of the CDR3 is 15 residues. The CDR3 is CASSRRGGEQETQYF. The CDR3 DNA sequence: TGTGCCAGCAGCCGCCGGGGAGGTGAACAAGAGACCCAGTACTTC.

In its sample, this clonotype was seen a few times. The V gene is TRBV5-1, the J gene TRBJ2-7; no reliable D call. The CDR3 loop spans 16 amino acids. The germline V and J ends were trimmed by 0 bases and 0 bases, with 13 bases remaining between them. CDR1 is SGHRS and CDR2 is YFSETQ in the germline V gene. The CDR3 loop reads CASSLGGGADSYEQYF. The DNA for the CDR3 is TGCGCCAGCAGCTTGGGCGGCGGCGCGGACTCCTACGAGCAGTACTTC.

This clonotype was observed a handful of times. The V call is TRBV24-1, the J call TRBJ2-1; a possible D gene is TRBD1 (5 bases). The CDR3 consists of 16 residues. Germline loops: CDR1 KGHDR, CDR2 SFDVKD. Trimming cost V 3 bases and J 3 bases, with 14 bases left between them. CDR3 sequence (DNA): TGTGCCACCAGTGATCCCGACAGCCGCCTCTACAATGAGCAGTTCTTC. This translates into CATSDPDSRLYNEQFF.

The chain is built from TRBV20-1 and TRBJ2-1; the D gene is possibly TRBD2 (5 bases). The V end lost 6 bases, the J end lost 6 bases, and 15 bases lay between the germline ends. Looked up from germline, CDR1 is DFQATT and CDR2 is SNEGSKA (reference sequence). The CDR3 length is 13 residues. The CDR3 loop reads CSATEHSVNEQFF. CDR3 nucleotides: TGCAGTGCGACCGAGCATAGCGTCAATGAGCAGTTCTTC.

The genes are TRBV14 and TRBJ2-5; 8 nucleotides align to TRBD2. The germline V gene encodes CDR1 SGHDN and CDR2 FVKESK. V trimming: 5 bases; J trimming: 5 bases; junction bases outside the gene matches: 10. The CDR3 runs to 15 residues. The CDR3 loop is CASSYRLQRGETQYF. In DNA form, the CDR3 reads TGTGCCAGCAGCTACCGTCTTCAGCGGGGGGAGACCCAGTACTTC. Complete variable domain (other parts from reference TRBV14 and TRBJ2-5): EAGVTQFPSHSVIEKGQTVTLRCDPISGHDNLYWYRRVMGKEIKFLLHFVKESKQDESGMPNNRFLAERTGGTYSTLKVQPAELEDSGVYFCASSYRLQRGETQYFGPGTRLLVL.

The CDR3 here is CAIRTGPNEKLFF. The CDR3 bases are TGTGCCATCAGGACAGGGCCTAATGAAAAACTGTTTTTT. The chain recombines TRBV10-3 with TRBJ1-4, with TRBD1 matching over 7 bases. CDR1 is ENHRY and CDR2 is SYGVKD in the germline V gene. This CDR3 contains 13 residues. V dropped 6 bases and J dropped 3; count of bases not matched to a gene: 1.

The chain joins TRBV3-1 to TRBJ2-7; TRBD1 aligns across 7 bases. The CDR3 is made up of 17 amino acids. With 0 bases clipped from V and 3 bases from J, the junction kept 11 bases outside the gene matches. CDR1 is LGHDT and CDR2 is YNNKEL in the germline V gene (reference sequence). The CDR3 protein is CASSQDPRETGDYEQYF. The CDR3 DNA follows: TGTGCCAGCAGCCAAGACCCCAGAGAAACAGGGGACTACGAGCAGTACTTC.

This chain connects TRBV19 to TRBJ2-7; 8 positions match TRBD1. The J call may be in error: the DNA end matches TRBJ2-4 better. Germline CDR1 and CDR2: LNHDA and SQIVND (reference sequence). This CDR3 is built from 14 residues. The CDR3 loop is CASSIDRGSSIQYF. The CDR3 bases are TGTGCCAGTAGTATCGACAGGGGATCGAGCATTCAGTACTTC.

A remark on this clonotype: One junction end disagrees with the germline gene, perhaps due to a read error. The chain carries TRBV10-1 and TRBJ2-7; no clear D gene. TRBJ2-5 matches the DNA end more closely, so the J call is doubtful. Germline V gives CDR1 WNHNN, CDR2 SYGVQD (reference sequence). CDR3 size: 13 residues. CDR3 sequence: CANSVEGEETQYF. The CDR3 nucleotides read TGCGCCAACAGTGTGGAAGGAGAGGAGACCCAGTACTTC.

This clonotype turned up a few times. The J gene is TRBJ1-4, the V gene TRBV2; D is unresolved. Trimming cost V 3 bases and J 4 bases, with 9 bases left between them. Germline CDR1 SNHLY, CDR2 FYNNEI. This CDR3 comprises 14 residues. The CDR3 spells CASSDAGSNEKLFF. CDR3 in DNA: TGTGCCAGCAGTGATGCCGGGAGTAATGAAAAACTGTTTTTT.

The chain recombines TRBV7-2 with TRBJ2-3; 7 bases match TRBD2. The CDR3 covers 16 residues. Germline V CDR1 and CDR2: SGHTA, FQGNSA. V was clipped by 5 bases and J by 0 bases; unmatched bases: 8. The CDR3 region has the DNA TGTGCCAGCAGCCAAGTCAGCGGGGCAAGCACAGATACGCAGTATTTT. It encodes CASSQVSGASTDTQYF.

The chain combines TRBV7-9 with TRBJ2-2; D possibly corresponds to TRBD2 (6 bases). The CDR3 runs 16 residues. The germline gives CDR1 SEHNR, CDR2 FQNEAQ (reference sequence). V lost 1 base and J lost 2, with 11 bases in between. CDR3 in DNA: TGTGCCAGCAGCTTAGTTTTCGGGACTAACACCGGGGAGCTGTTTTTT. It is translated as CASSLVFGTNTGELFF. Full variable domain (remainder filled in from reference TRBV7-9 and TRBJ2-2): DTGVSQNPRHKITKRGQNVTFRCDPISEHNRLYWYRQTLGQGPEFLTYFQNEAQLEKSRLLSDRFSAERPKGSFSTLEIQRTEQGDSAMYLCASSLVFGTNTGELFFGEGSRLTVL.

The V and J genes are TRBV27 and TRBJ1-2; TRBD1 is a possible D gene (5 bases). Germline V gene data show CDR1 as MNHEY and CDR2 as SMNVEV (reference sequence). V lost 6 bases, J lost 6 bases, and 26 bases lay in between. This CDR3 has 17 amino acids. CDR3: CASSRQLDRLGLHGYTF. CDR3 nucleotides: TGTGCCAGCAGCCGCCAACTAGACAGACTTGGGCTACATGGCTACACCTTC.

This clonotype was counted only a few times. The chain joins TRBV3-1 to TRBJ1-2; 7 nucleotides align to TRBD1. Germline loops: CDR1 LGHDT, CDR2 YNNKEL (reference sequence). After removal of 0 bases from V and 6 bases from J, the junction contained 4 bases not matched to a gene. The CDR3 length is 14 residues. This chain's CDR3 is CASSQDRGGDGYTF. CDR3 bases: TGTGCCAGCAGCCAAGACAGGGGGGGCGATGGCTACACCTTC. The complete variable domain, with remaining parts taken from reference TRBV3-1 and TRBJ1-2, reads DTAVSQTPKYLVTQMGNDKSIKCEQNLGHDTMYWYKQDSKKFLKIMFSYNNKELIINETVPNRFSPKSPDKAHLNLHINSLELGDSAVYFCASSQDRGGDGYTFGSGTRLTVV.

There are many counts of this clonotype. This chain joins TRBV20-1 and TRBJ2-7; TRBD1 or TRBD2 may be the D gene (5 bases each). The CDR3 extends over 13 amino acids. Germline values: CDR1 DFQATT, CDR2 SNEGSKA (reference sequence). V lost 3 bases to trimming and J lost 3 bases, with 12 bases between them. CDR3 sequence (DNA): TGCAGTGCTAGGAGCCGGGACGTCTACGAGCAGTACTTC. Translated: CSARSRDVYEQYF.